This T cell receptor (beta chain) was recorded in a study of cytomegalovirus exposure and HLA in healthy donors. On the study more broadly: Early release data held 85 million to 95 million unique TCRs from HLA-typed donors.

Regarding the study as a whole: The classifier, whose performance was assessed in both the original and validation cohorts, reportedly diagnosed cytomegalovirus status with high specificity and sensitivity. Within the data, a cluster of highly shared sequence variants was likely a sequencing artifact. 87-base-pair reads could not separate some V segments, including TRBV6-2 and TRBV6-3.

Amplification used 60 Vbeta primers and 13 Jbeta primers. Sequencing was performed with immunoSEQ multiplex PCR; in TCRdb, only in-frame clones are kept and a portion is missing. The sample has around 160,000 clones, roughly 72% seen once; the top ten hold more than 0.8%. Concerning this clone: The antigen remains undetermined.

The CDR3 is 16 amino acids. Germline values: CDR1 MDHEN, CDR2 SYDVKM. Germline trimming cut 5 bases from V and 5 bases from J; bases unmatched to any gene: 11. This chain joins TRBV28 and TRBJ2-5; 10 nucleotides match TRBD1. This clonotype was obtained from a woman between 40 and 50 years old in good health and CMV-seronegative. The sequenced material came from PBMCs. In nucleotides, the CDR3 is TGTGCCAGCAGTCTCTACCGGACAGGGGGTTGGGAGACCCAGTACTTC. Protein: CASSLYRTGGWETQYF.